This T cell receptor beta chain came from a study of blood T cell repertoires in COVID-19. Study-level information: The origin of the acute and convalescent COVID-19 samples was the United States, Italy and Spain.

Sequencing used immunoSEQ multiplex PCR; TCRdb keeps in-frame clones, though not all of them. In the table there are about 170,000 clones, about four fifths of which are singletons. The germline V gene has CDR1 MRHNA and CDR2 SNTAGT. The ends were cut back, 2 bases at V and 1 base at J, with 9 bases in the middle. CDR3 length equals 15 residues. This clonotype originated in a woman aged 50 to 60 in a cohort exposed to, infected with or recovered from COVID-19 (not recorded which). V gene TRBV6-4 combines with J gene TRBJ2-1; no definite D call. The sequenced sample was PBMCs or T cells enriched from blood (not recorded which). In DNA, the CDR3 is TGTGCCAGCAGTGACACAGACACGTCCTACAATGAGCAGTTCTTC. Its protein is CASSDTDTSYNEQFF.